The clone carrying this TCR beta chain came up a few times. Its matching antigen is unknown. This sample stems from a study of T cells in Graves' hyperthyroidism and ophthalmopathy. Study findings and constraints: Researchers found most expanded thyroid clonotypes above 0.001 in blood as well. The authors' 13 V-J model separated ophthalmopathy from stable hyperthyroidism.

From RNA transcripts, TCR beta CDR3 regions were amplified. The TCR CDR3 was amplified in a first-round RT-PCR using the HTBI primer set. TCRdb itself ran the multiplex PCR reads through MiXCR, one entry per CDR3 protein. The table lists around 380,000 distinct CDR3 sequences, approximately 13% of them singletons, with less than 25% in the top ten. Germline V gives CDR1 MNHEY, CDR2 SMNVEV (reference sequence). The V and J ends lost 6 bases and 2 bases, in that order; junction bases with no gene match: 10. This CDR3 comprises 16 residues. The rearrangement uses TRBV27 and TRBJ2-1, with TRBD1 identical over 7 bases. What was sequenced was blood. The receptor comes from a man between 25 and 39 years old with Graves' hyperthyroidism that later progressed to Graves' ophthalmopathy. The chain's CDR3 is CASSKQKRGPYNEQFF. CDR3 in DNA: TGTGCCAGCAGCAAGCAAAAAAGGGGGCCCTACAATGAGCAGTTCTTC.